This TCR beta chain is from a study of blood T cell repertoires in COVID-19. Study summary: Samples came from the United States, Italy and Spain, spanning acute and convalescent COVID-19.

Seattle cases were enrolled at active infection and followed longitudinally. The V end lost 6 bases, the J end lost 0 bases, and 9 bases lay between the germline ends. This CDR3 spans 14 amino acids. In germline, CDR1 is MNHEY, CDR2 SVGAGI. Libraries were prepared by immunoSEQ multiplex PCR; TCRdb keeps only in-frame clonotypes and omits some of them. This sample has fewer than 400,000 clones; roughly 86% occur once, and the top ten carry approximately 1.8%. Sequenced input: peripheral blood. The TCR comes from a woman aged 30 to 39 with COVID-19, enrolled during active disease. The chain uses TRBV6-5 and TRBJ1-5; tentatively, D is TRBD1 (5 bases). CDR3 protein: CASSGHHSNQPQHF. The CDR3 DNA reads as TGTGCCAGCAGCGGACATCATAGCAATCAGCCCCAGCATTTT.